A single TCR beta chain is shown here with its context. Its antigen is as yet unknown. This CDR3 has 13 residues. The V gene's germline CDR1 is ENHRY and CDR2 SYGVKD. This entry is derived from a study of CXCR3-negative and CXCR3-positive naive CD8 T cells. Overall study results and limits: Naive CXCR3-negative cells resembled naive CXCR3-positive cells in TRBV-TRBJ usage; memory cells differed. No difference in surface CD5 was seen between naive subsets, and TCR strength was inferred from TRB CDR3 properties.

The authors prepared UMI-labeled TRB cDNA libraries by 5' RACE. For each CDR3 protein, TCRdb gives one entry from its re-call of the 5' RACE reads, without DNA. The sample includes about 30,000 distinct CDR3 sequences. Material for sequencing was memory CD8+ T cells from blood. This sequence was found in a human donor in good health. Some clones in this sample may be carry-over from other donors' samples. The chain carries TRBV10-3 and TRBJ2-7; TCRdb's assignment of TRBD1 cannot be checked, as there is no DNA. The CDR3 spells CAISGQGSYEQYF.